The TCR beta chain described here comes from a study of T cells in Graves' hyperthyroidism and ophthalmopathy. Study-wide findings and caveats: Most clonotypes expanded in thyroid above 0.001 were likewise present in blood. The authors' 13 V-J model separated ophthalmopathy from stable hyperthyroidism.

PBMCs were obtained from about 10 ml fresh peripheral blood. Regions amplified from RNA transcripts were the TCR beta CDR3 regions. Using the HTBI primer set, a first-round RT-PCR was run on the TCR CDR3. MiXCR was run by TCRdb on the multiplex PCR reads, yielding one entry per CDR3 protein. Of 300,000 to 350,000 distinct CDR3 sequences in the sample, approximately 15% were seen once. This clonotype was observed many times. Its antigen remains unknown. Sequencing was performed on blood. The clonotype originates from a man aged 25-45 years with Graves' hyperthyroidism.

CDR3 loop: CASTPYSSQETQYF. The CDR3 DNA sequence: TGTGCCAGCACTCCCTACTCCTCTCAAGAGACCCAGTACTTC. The V gene is TRBV12-3 or TRBV12-4, the J gene TRBJ2-5, with D uncertain. V was trimmed by 7 bases and J by 2 bases, leaving 14 bases between them. The CDR3 spans 14 residues.